The 3 T cell receptor beta chains presented below share a single source sample, sequenced in a study of T cells in Graves' hyperthyroidism and ophthalmopathy (dated by TCRdb to the late 2010s). Receptor libraries were prepared by multiplex PCR. For sequencing, an Illumina HiSeq 2000 was employed. TCR beta CDR3 regions were amplified from RNA transcripts. For the first round of RT-PCR on the TCR CDR3, the HTBI primer set was used together with the Qiagen OneStep RT-PCR kit. TCRdb took the public reads, trimmed them with fastp at Q25, ran MiXCR for clone calling and kept in-frame beta chains. Rows matching on CDR3 protein sequence are summarized as one entry with the most common DNA and genes. This sample comprises fewer than 450,000 distinct CDR3 sequences, about 18% of them detected only once. More than 30% of the sample is taken by the ten largest. Sequenced input: blood. The receptors shown here come from a woman in her twenties or thirties with Graves' hyperthyroidism that later progressed to Graves' ophthalmopathy.

This clonotype was counted at least ten times. The chain recombines TRBV14 with TRBJ2-7, with a weak D call TRBD1 (6 bases). The CDR3 spans 15 residues. V was pared by 5 bases and J by 3 bases, with 17 bases between. Looked up from germline, CDR1 is SGHDN and CDR2 is FVKESK. DNA for the CDR3: TGTGCCAGCAGCAAGACAGGTTTTGATTTCTACGAGCAGTACTTC. This sequence encodes CASSKTGFDFYEQYF.

Many counts were recorded for this clonotype. CDR3 DNA: TGTGCCACCAGTGATTTGACTGGGAATGAGCAGTTCTTC. As protein: CATSDLTGNEQFF. The chain has TRBV24-1 and TRBJ2-1, with unresolved D. The V end lost 0 bases, the J end lost 7 bases, and 6 bases lay between the germline ends. This CDR3 has 13 residues. Germline CDR1 and CDR2: KGHDR and SFDVKD.

This clonotype was recorded many times. This sequence joins TRBV28 and TRBJ2-3; D is unclear. Germline V gives CDR1 MDHEN, CDR2 SYDVKM. The CDR3 is 13 residues long. Trimming took off 3 bases at V and 4 bases at J, with 8 bases between the two ends. The CDR3 sequence: CASSFSGADTQYF. CDR3 nucleotide sequence: TGTGCCAGCAGTTTTTCCGGAGCAGATACGCAGTATTTT.